One T cell receptor beta chain is described in this entry. As yet, its antigen is unknown. This sample is drawn from a study of shared clonotypes between healthy human individuals. Study-level findings and limits: Relative to memory subsets, naive subsets generally showed larger estimated richness.

This CDR3 contains 15 residues. From germline, CDR1 is SGHNT and CDR2 YYREEE (reference sequence). Trimming at V came to 1 base and at J to 2 bases, leaving 4 bases not matched to a gene. The material for each subset, its genomic DNA, was split evenly across several immunoSEQ plates. Sequenced by immunoSEQ multiplex PCR; TCRdb stores in-frame clones only, minus some. Found here are millions of clones, 90% to 95% of them singletons; the top ten hold roughly 0.36%. The TCR comes from a man aged 18 to 29 in good health. Some clones in this sample may be carry-over from other donors' samples. This chain joins TRBV5-4 and TRBJ2-7; 9 positions agree with TRBD2. Material: naive CD4+ T cells from PBMCs. Subset meaning: CD45RA+ positively selected. The CDR3 loop is CASSLPGTSTYEQYF. The DNA for the CDR3 is TGTGCCAGCAGCTTGCCCGGGACTAGCACCTACGAGCAGTACTTC.